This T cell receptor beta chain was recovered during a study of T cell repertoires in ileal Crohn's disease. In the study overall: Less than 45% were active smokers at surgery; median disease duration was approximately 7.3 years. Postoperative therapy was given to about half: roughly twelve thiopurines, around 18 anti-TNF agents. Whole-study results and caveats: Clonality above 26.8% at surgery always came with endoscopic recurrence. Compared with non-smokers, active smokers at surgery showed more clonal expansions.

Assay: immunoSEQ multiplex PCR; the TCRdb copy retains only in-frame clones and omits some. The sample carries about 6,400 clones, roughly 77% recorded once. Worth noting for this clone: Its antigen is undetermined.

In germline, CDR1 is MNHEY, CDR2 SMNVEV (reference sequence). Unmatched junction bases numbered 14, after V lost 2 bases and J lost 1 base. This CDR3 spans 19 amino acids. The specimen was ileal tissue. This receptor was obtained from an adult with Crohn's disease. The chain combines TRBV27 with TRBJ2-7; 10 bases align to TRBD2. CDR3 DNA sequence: TGTGCCAGCAGTTTAAAGTCGGCTAGCGGGAGTTCGTGGTCCTACGAGCAGTACTTC. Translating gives CASSLKSASGSSWSYEQYF.